This is a list of T cell receptor beta chains from one sample in a study of T cell responses to AZD1222 COVID-19 vaccine. Measured with immunoSEQ multiplex PCR; TCRdb has only the in-frame clones, and not every one. The sample consists of roughly 91,000 clones, roughly nine tenths of them appearing once. Material: peripheral blood, obtained on day 0 of AZD1222 vaccination. Receptors originate from an adult in good health. Each CDR3 is given with its conserved first and last residue. Each record gives: J gene, D gene, V gene, clone size, CDR3 DNA, CDR3 protein. The D gene is left open where the match is weak. Some rows have no size entry. The others give once, few or many, or a class for an expanded clone.

J gene: TRBJ2-5; D gene: TRBD2; V gene: TRBV19; clone size: .; CDR3 DNA: TGTGCCAGTAGCCGACTAGCCCAAGAGACCCAGTACTTC; CDR3 protein: CASSRLAQETQYF
J gene: TRBJ1-6; D gene: TRBD1; V gene: TRBV28; clone size: .; CDR3 DNA: TGTGCCAGCAGTACCAACAGGGGAGGTTATTCACCCCTCCACTTT; CDR3 protein: CASSTNRGGYSPLHF
J gene: TRBJ1-1; D gene: .; V gene: TRBV2; clone size: .; CDR3 DNA: TGTGCCAGCACCCTAAGGGGGGGAGACACTGAAGCTTTCTTT; CDR3 protein: CASTLRGGDTEAFF
J gene: TRBJ1-5; D gene: .; V gene: TRBV27; clone size: .; CDR3 DNA: TGTGCCAGCAGTTGGGTCAGTTTGGAGCCCCAGCATTTT; CDR3 protein: CASSWVSLEPQHF
J gene: TRBJ1-5; D gene: .; V gene: TRBV19; clone size: .; CDR3 DNA: TGTGCCGCAGGGGAAGTCATGATTCAGCCCCAGCATTTT; CDR3 protein: CAAGEVMIQPQHF
J gene: TRBJ1-3; D gene: .; V gene: TRBV18; clone size: .; CDR3 DNA: TGTGCCAGCTCACTAAACAGGGCCAGCTCTGGAAACACCATATATTTT; CDR3 protein: CASSLNRASSGNTIYF
J gene: TRBJ2-2; D gene: TRBD1; V gene: TRBV15; clone size: .; CDR3 DNA: TGTGCCACCAGCAGATTTGGGACAGGGGGAATGAACACCGGGGAGCTGTTTTTT; CDR3 protein: CATSRFGTGGMNTGELFF
J gene: TRBJ2-1; D gene: TRBD2; V gene: TRBV2; clone size: .; CDR3 DNA: TGTGCCAGCAGGTATAGCGGGGGGAAATACAATGAGCAGTTCTTC; CDR3 protein: CASRYSGGKYNEQFF
J gene: TRBJ1-2; D gene: .; V gene: TRBV7-2; clone size: .; CDR3 DNA: TGTGCCAGCAGCTTTATGATCACAGAAATTAACTATGGCTACACCTTC; CDR3 protein: CASSFMITEINYGYTF
J gene: TRBJ1-6; D gene: TRBD1; V gene: TRBV2; clone size: .; CDR3 DNA: TGTGCCAGCAGTTTACAGGGGGCTTTGAATTCACCCCTCCACTTT; CDR3 protein: CASSLQGALNSPLHF
J gene: TRBJ2-1; D gene: .; V gene: TRBV5-6; clone size: .; CDR3 DNA: TGTGCCAGCAGCTTGGAGAGGACAGCCTACTCTGAGCAGTTCTTC; CDR3 protein: CASSLERTAYSEQFF
J gene: TRBJ2-1; D gene: TRBD2; V gene: TRBV12-3/TRBV12-4; clone size: .; CDR3 DNA: TGTGCCAGCAGTACACTAGCGGTGAATGAGCAGTTCTTC; CDR3 protein: CASSTLAVNEQFF
J gene: TRBJ1-3; D gene: .; V gene: TRBV19; clone size: .; CDR3 DNA: TGTGCCAGTAGGGCCTCCTTGGTTACAGACTCTGGAAACACCATATATTTT; CDR3 protein: CASRASLVTDSGNTIYF
J gene: TRBJ2-7; D gene: .; V gene: TRBV30; clone size: .; CDR3 DNA: TGTGCCTGGAGTACTGGGATGCTCATCGAGCAGTACTTC; CDR3 protein: CAWSTGMLIEQYF
J gene: TRBJ1-2; D gene: TRBD1; V gene: TRBV7-2; clone size: once; CDR3 DNA: TGTGCCAGCAGCTCGGACAGGGGGCGAGGCTACACCTTC; CDR3 protein: CASSSDRGRGYTF
J gene: TRBJ2-5; D gene: TRBD2; V gene: TRBV7-2; clone size: once; CDR3 DNA: TGTGCCAGCAGCTTGGCCGGGGCGGGAGGTACAGAGACCCAGTACTTC; CDR3 protein: CASSLAGAGGTETQYF
J gene: TRBJ2-7; D gene: .; V gene: TRBV5-1; clone size: .; CDR3 DNA: TGCGCCAGCAGCTCTCGGGACGGCTACGAGCAGTACTTC; CDR3 protein: CASSSRDGYEQYF
J gene: TRBJ1-1; D gene: .; V gene: TRBV12-3/TRBV12-4; clone size: .; CDR3 DNA: TGTGCCAGCGGGGGGCAGGTGAACACTGAAGCTTTCTTT; CDR3 protein: CASGGQVNTEAFF
J gene: TRBJ1-6; D gene: .; V gene: TRBV7-2; clone size: few; CDR3 DNA: TGTGCCAGCAGCTTATCCCGGGACAATTCACCCCTCCACTTT; CDR3 protein: CASSLSRDNSPLHF
J gene: TRBJ2-1; D gene: TRBD2; V gene: TRBV7-2; clone size: .; CDR3 DNA: TGTGCCAGCAGCTCTAGCGGGGCGGGCTCCTACAATGAGCAGTTCTTC; CDR3 protein: CASSSSGAGSYNEQFF
J gene: TRBJ1-5; D gene: .; V gene: TRBV6-5; clone size: .; CDR3 DNA: TGTGCCAGCAGAGCGACAGGACTCAATCAGCCCCAGCATTTT; CDR3 protein: CASRATGLNQPQHF
J gene: TRBJ2-7; D gene: .; V gene: TRBV3-1/TRBV3-2; clone size: .; CDR3 DNA: TGTGCCAGCAGCCAAGGGACTAATTCGTACGAGCAGTACTTC; CDR3 protein: CASSQGTNSYEQYF
J gene: TRBJ1-1; D gene: .; V gene: TRBV18; clone size: .; CDR3 DNA: TGTGCCAGCTCACCAGAGGACGGTGAAGCTTTCTTT; CDR3 protein: CASSPEDGEAFF
J gene: TRBJ2-1; D gene: TRBD2; V gene: TRBV7-6; clone size: .; CDR3 DNA: TGTGCCAGCAGCCCCCGGGGGACTAGCGGGGTTAGAGAGCAGTTCTTC; CDR3 protein: CASSPRGTSGVREQFF
J gene: TRBJ1-2; D gene: .; V gene: TRBV11-2; clone size: .; CDR3 DNA: TGTGCCAGCAGCTCCGGAGGTGGTAGCTATGGCTACACCTTC; CDR3 protein: CASSSGGGSYGYTF
J gene: TRBJ1-4; D gene: .; V gene: TRBV7-9; clone size: .; CDR3 DNA: TGTGCCAGCAGCCTCGGGACTAATAATGAAAAACTGTTTTTT; CDR3 protein: CASSLGTNNEKLFF
J gene: TRBJ1-5; D gene: .; V gene: TRBV29-1; clone size: .; CDR3 DNA: TGCAGCGTTGGGCAAAACAATCAGCCCCAGCATTTT; CDR3 protein: CSVGQNNQPQHF
J gene: TRBJ1-5; D gene: .; V gene: TRBV28; clone size: .; CDR3 DNA: TGTGCCAGCAGCCCCAAAGCGGGGAATCAGCCCCAGCATTTT; CDR3 protein: CASSPKAGNQPQHF
J gene: TRBJ1-4; D gene: .; V gene: TRBV18; clone size: .; CDR3 DNA: TGTGCCAGCTCACTAGGGCAGAATGAAAAACTGTTTTTT; CDR3 protein: CASSLGQNEKLFF
J gene: TRBJ2-1; D gene: TRBD2; V gene: TRBV3-1/TRBV3-2; clone size: once; CDR3 DNA: TGTGCCAGCAGCCAAGATCCCATCTGGATCCAGGGACTAACCTACAATGAGCAGTTCTTC; CDR3 protein: CASSQDPIWIQGLTYNEQFF
J gene: TRBJ1-2; D gene: .; V gene: TRBV5-4; clone size: .; CDR3 DNA: TGTGCCAGCAGCACCCCCCGGGGAGGGAACTATGGCTACACCTTC; CDR3 protein: CASSTPRGGNYGYTF
J gene: TRBJ1-5; D gene: .; V gene: TRBV7-8; clone size: .; CDR3 DNA: TGTGCCAGCAGCTTAGCTTGGCAGGGGAACAATCAGCCCCAGCATTTT; CDR3 protein: CASSLAWQGNNQPQHF
J gene: TRBJ2-7; D gene: .; V gene: TRBV12-3/TRBV12-4; clone size: .; CDR3 DNA: TGTGCCAGCAGTCGCGGCTACGAGCAGTACTTC; CDR3 protein: CASSRGYEQYF
J gene: TRBJ2-5; D gene: .; V gene: TRBV5-1; clone size: .; CDR3 DNA: TGCGCCAGCAGCTTGGGACGAGGAGGCGAGACCCAGTACTTC; CDR3 protein: CASSLGRGGETQYF
J gene: TRBJ1-4; D gene: TRBD1; V gene: TRBV29-1; clone size: .; CDR3 DNA: TGCAGCGTTGAAGATAGGGACAGAAGTGAAAAACTGTTTTTT; CDR3 protein: CSVEDRDRSEKLFF
J gene: TRBJ1-2; D gene: .; V gene: TRBV2; clone size: once; CDR3 DNA: TGTGCCAGCAGCCAGGGAAACTATGGCTACACCTTC; CDR3 protein: CASSQGNYGYTF
J gene: TRBJ1-2; D gene: .; V gene: TRBV7-2; clone size: .; CDR3 DNA: TGTGCCAGCAGCTTATGGTTGGACCCCGCCTATGGCTACACCTTC; CDR3 protein: CASSLWLDPAYGYTF
J gene: TRBJ1-1; D gene: .; V gene: TRBV4-3; clone size: .; CDR3 DNA: TGCGCCAGCAGCCAAGGACACCTCAACACTGAAGCTTTCTTT; CDR3 protein: CASSQGHLNTEAFF
J gene: TRBJ2-7; D gene: TRBD2; V gene: TRBV9; clone size: .; CDR3 DNA: TGTGCCAGCAGCGTAGCCTTTGGACTAGCGGGAAACTACGAGCAGTACTTC; CDR3 protein: CASSVAFGLAGNYEQYF
J gene: TRBJ1-5; D gene: .; V gene: TRBV23-1; clone size: .; CDR3 DNA: TGCGCCAGCAGTCGGCCCGCGGGGGGTCTTCGTCAGCCCCAGCATTTT; CDR3 protein: CASSRPAGGLRQPQHF
J gene: TRBJ2-6; D gene: .; V gene: TRBV7-2; clone size: .; CDR3 DNA: TGTGCCAGCAGCTTATTGGGCTCTGGGGCCAACGTCCTGACTTTC; CDR3 protein: CASSLLGSGANVLTF
J gene: TRBJ2-5; D gene: .; V gene: TRBV6-2/TRBV6-3; clone size: .; CDR3 DNA: TGTGCCAGCAGTTATACGGGACTCCGCGGGGAGACCCAGTACTTC; CDR3 protein: CASSYTGLRGETQYF
J gene: TRBJ2-1; D gene: .; V gene: TRBV4-1; clone size: .; CDR3 DNA: TGCGCCAGCAGCCAAGATTGGGCGGGTCGACGGTTCTTC; CDR3 protein: CASSQDWAGRRFF
J gene: TRBJ1-3; D gene: .; V gene: TRBV6-1; clone size: .; CDR3 DNA: TGTGCCAGCAGTGATGTGGGGTATGGAAACACCATATATTTT; CDR3 protein: CASSDVGYGNTIYF